The rows below give T cell receptor beta chains drawn from one sample of a study of tumor-infiltrating lymphocytes in oesophageal squamous cell carcinoma. TCRdb re-called the PCR reads through MiXCR, storing one row per CDR3 protein. The table records 20,000 or so distinct CDR3 sequences, roughly two fifths of them present only once. Sequencing was done on a sample of normal esophageal tissue next to the tumor. Receptors originate from a male donor with esophageal squamous cell carcinoma. Each CDR3 is given with its conserved first and last residue. The order of the fields is D gene, J gene, clone size, V gene, CDR3 length, CDR3 protein, CDR3 DNA. A D gene is named only where the DNA matches it firmly. The size of a clone is reported for some rows only, either as once, few or many, or as a class for expanded clones.

.	TRBJ2-5	few	TRBV6-1	13	CASSGVSQETQYF	TGTGCCAGCAGTGGGGTATCCCAAGAGACCCAGTACTTC
.	TRBJ2-7	many	TRBV10-2	11	CASSAHHEQYF	TGCGCCAGCAGTGCGCACCACGAGCAGTACTTC
TRBD1	TRBJ2-6	many	TRBV2	16	CASTDRVTFGANVLTF	TGTGCCAGCACGGACAGGGTCACCTTTGGGGCCAACGTCCTGACTTTC
TRBD1	TRBJ1-2	.	TRBV28	16	CASSGFRDRASYGYTF	TGTGCCAGCAGTGGGTTCCGGGACAGGGCCTCTTATGGCTACACCTTC
.	TRBJ2-2	medium-sized	TRBV7-9	16	CASSLRPRLGPGELFF	TGTGCCAGCAGCTTACGTCCCAGGTTGGGGCCCGGGGAGCTGTTTTTT
.	TRBJ2-7	once	TRBV7-1	15	CASSTTDRRDYEQYF	TGTGCCAGCAGCACCACAGACAGGCGAGACTACGAGCAGTACTTC
TRBD1	TRBJ1-2	once	TRBV7-2	12	CASSSTIGQGNF	TGTGCCAGCAGCTCAACAATAGGACAGGGGAACTTC
TRBD1	TRBJ2-7	.	TRBV7-6	13	CASSLGDRYEQYF	TGTGCCAGCAGCTTAGGGGACAGATACGAGCAGTACTTC
.	TRBJ1-2	few	TRBV7-2	13	CASSLDRAYGYTF	TGTGCCAGCAGCTTAGACAGGGCCTATGGCTACACCTTC
.	TRBJ1-4	few	TRBV19	12	CASSTGNEKLFF	TGTGCCAGTAGTACGGGCAATGAAAAACTGTTTTTT
TRBD1	TRBJ2-5	.	TRBV5-1	14	CASSSGGAEETQYF	TGCGCCAGCAGCTCAGGGGGCGCGGAGGAGACCCAGTACTTC
.	TRBJ2-3	many	TRBV5-6	12	CASRTPGGVEYF	TGTGCCAGCAGAACCCCAGGGGGGGTGGAGTATTTT
.	TRBJ2-7	.	TRBV3-1	17	CASSQGGGAGSYYEQYF	TGTGCCAGCAGTCAGGGGGGGGGAGCGGGCTCGTACTACGAGCAGTACTTC
TRBD1	TRBJ1-2	.	TRBV6-8	15	CASSQTLQGRYGYTF	TGTGCCAGCAGCCAAACATTACAGGGGCGGTATGGCTACACCTTC
TRBD2	TRBJ2-4	many	TRBV5-1	16	CASSLGLAVVQNIQYF	TGCGCCAGCAGCTTGGGACTAGCGGTTGTACAAAACATTCAGTACTTC
.	TRBJ2-7	medium-sized	TRBV7-9	15	CASSLGQGLFYEQYF	TGTGCCAGCAGCTTAGGTCAGGGGCTTTTCTACGAGCAGTACTTC
TRBD2	TRBJ2-1	.	TRBV28	14	CASSINWGGNEQFF	TGTGCCAGCAGTATAAATTGGGGGGGGAATGAGCAGTTCTTC
.	TRBJ2-7	medium-sized	TRBV7-2	13	CASSSSLGSEQYF	TGTGCCAGCAGCTCAAGTCTGGGATCCGAGCAGTACTTC
.	TRBJ2-5	.	TRBV11-1	15	CASSLSQLDQETQYF	TGTGCCAGCAGCTTGTCCCAACTCGACCAAGAGACCCAGTACTTC
TRBD2	TRBJ2-1	many	TRBV5-1	18	CASSLDALAGGTYNEQFF	TGCGCCAGCAGCTTGGACGCCCTAGCGGGAGGCACCTACAATGAGCAGTTCTTC
TRBD1	TRBJ1-1	.	TRBV6-8	14	CASGRTGRGTEAFF	TGTGCCAGCGGCAGGACAGGGCGGGGCACTGAAGCTTTCTTT
TRBD1	TRBJ1-4	medium-sized	TRBV7-2	14	CASSLIGQGGKLFF	TGTGCCAGCAGCTTAATTGGACAGGGCGGAAAACTGTTTTTT
TRBD2	TRBJ2-3	large	TRBV7-6	18	CASSLGLAGGQVTDTQYF	TGTGCCAGCAGCCTCGGACTAGCGGGAGGGCAAGTCACAGATACGCAGTATTTT
TRBD1	TRBJ1-5	few	TRBV5-6	15	CASSWQGARNQPQHF	TGTGCCAGCAGCTGGCAGGGGGCGCGAAATCAGCCCCAGCATTTT
.	TRBJ2-5	medium-sized	TRBV6-1	15	CASSSVAGAGETQYF	TGTGCCAGCAGTTCCGTGGCCGGAGCGGGAGAGACCCAGTACTTC
TRBD2	TRBJ2-5	many	TRBV11-3	17	CASSLDSLAEYQETQYF	TGTGCCAGCAGCTTAGATTCCCTAGCGGAGTACCAAGAGACCCAGTACTTC
.	TRBJ2-7	few	TRBV19	17	CASSIEWRTFTPYEQYF	TGTGCCAGTAGTATAGAATGGAGGACATTCACCCCCTACGAGCAGTACTTC
TRBD2	TRBJ2-7	few	TRBV7-3	15	CASSPGTSGISEQYF	TGTGCCAGCAGCCCAGGGACTAGCGGGATTTCCGAGCAGTACTTC
.	TRBJ2-5	few	TRBV3-1	15	CASSRRTPGEETQYF	TGTGCCAGCAGCCGACGGACTCCAGGGGAAGAGACCCAGTACTTC
.	TRBJ2-7	many	TRBV14	11	CASSLGYEQYF	TGTGCCAGCAGCCTAGGTTACGAGCAGTACTTC
TRBD2	TRBJ2-1	.	TRBV19	13	CATRGVTFNEQFF	TGTGCCACTCGGGGGGTTACTTTCAATGAGCAGTTCTTC
.	TRBJ1-1	many	TRBV18	13	CASSPGRDTEAFF	TGTGCCAGCTCACCTGGACGCGACACTGAAGCTTTCTTT
.	TRBJ2-5	.	TRBV6-1	15	CASSAGGVEPEFQYF	TGTGCCAGCAGTGCCGGTGGGGTAGAGCCCGAATTCCAGTACTTC
.	TRBJ2-7	many	TRBV4-1	18	CASSQGDSPLFGVYEQYF	TGCGCCAGCAGCCAAGGAGACTCACCTCTGTTCGGGGTCTACGAGCAGTACTTC
.	TRBJ2-5	.	TRBV7-6	14	CASSYRDYQETQYF	TGTGCCAGCAGTTACCGGGACTACCAAGAGACCCAGTACTTC
.	TRBJ2-3	.	TRBV7-2	15	CASSLPPGAADTQYF	TGTGCCAGCAGCTTACCCCCCGGGGCGGCAGATACGCAGTATTTT
TRBD2	TRBJ2-3	.	TRBV7-3	15	CASSLGSGSTDTQYF	TGTGCCAGCAGCTTGGGTAGCGGGAGTACAGATACGCAGTATTTT
TRBD2	TRBJ2-6	few	TRBV9	17	CASSARTSGSGANVLTF	TGTGCCAGCAGCGCTAGGACTAGCGGCTCTGGGGCCAACGTCCTGACTTTC
TRBD2	TRBJ2-5	.	TRBV7-3	14	CASSLTSSGETQYF	TGTGCCAGCAGCTTAACGAGTAGCGGGGAGACCCAGTACTTC
.	TRBJ2-3	once	TRBV11-2	14	CASSKDHFGQPQYF	TGTGCCAGCAGCAAGGACCACTTCGGGCAGCCCCAGTATTTT
TRBD2	TRBJ2-3	.	TRBV28	13	CASSLAGGATQYF	TGTGCCAGCAGTTTAGCGGGAGGTGCCACGCAGTATTTT
.	TRBJ2-7	.	TRBV3-1	12	CASSQDSREQYF	TGTGCCAGCAGCCAAGATTCGAGGGAGCAGTACTTC
.	TRBJ2-2	.	TRBV7-2	14	CASSFGQHTGELFF	TGTGCCAGCAGCTTCGGACAGCACACCGGGGAGCTGTTTTTT
.	TRBJ2-1	.	TRBV7-3	16	CASSPYTSSKVNEQFF	TGTGCCAGCAGCCCCTACACTAGCAGTAAAGTCAATGAGCAGTTCTTC
TRBD2	TRBJ2-3	few	TRBV9	17	CASSVGVREGPTDTQYF	TGTGCCAGCAGCGTAGGGGTGCGGGAGGGTCCCACAGATACGCAGTATTTT
.	TRBJ2-1	.	TRBV3-1	17	CASSHEPGSRVYVEQFF	TGTGCCAGCAGCCACGAGCCGGGATCCCGGGTATATGTTGAGCAGTTCTTC
.	TRBJ2-7	medium-sized	TRBV7-3	15	CASSSRHGPFYEQYF	TGTGCCAGCAGCTCAAGACACGGACCTTTCTACGAGCAGTACTTC
.	TRBJ2-7	many	TRBV11-3	14	CASSKDTPSYEQYF	TGTGCCAGCAGCAAGGACACCCCAAGCTACGAGCAGTACTTC